This T cell receptor beta chain was identified during a study of T cell responses to AZD1222 COVID-19 vaccine (dated by TCRdb to about 2021). About the study as a whole: Because spike-specific TCR depth and breadth did not differ between the two schedules, AZD1222 recipients who got a second dose at roughly 4 weeks were pooled with those who got a second dose at roughly 12 weeks. TCR sequencing covered 233 trial participants: 200 to 210 given two doses of AZD1222 and 26 given two doses of MenACWY control vaccine. Enrollment into the trials was organized by age into subgroups of 18-55, 56-69 and 70-plus years, and those subgroups contained 148, 28 and 57 TCR-sequenced participants, respectively.

The CDR3 regions of human TCRbeta chains were analyzed by immunosequencing. The authors processed their data as follows. TCRs in the repertoires were compared against a reference library of SARS-CoV-2-specific TCRs that had been generated with the MIRA antigen-specificity platform. Breadth meant the fraction of unique TCRs that were SARS-CoV-2-associated, whereas depth meant the fraction of total T cells that were SARS-CoV-2-associated. Using the MIRA data, each spike-specific TCR was assigned both to the spike region to which the TCR was reactive and to a CD4 or CD8 class. Log10-transformed breadth and depth values were compared by one-way ANOVA with Sidak's multiple comparisons tests. The clones in this table, taken by TCRdb from immuneACCESS, are in-frame only. Not every clone is retained; where verified, under half of the shortfall comes from an unresolved V gene, and the cause of the rest is unknown. From that table come the V and J calls and clone size; the DNA was used to work out D and trimming. Recorded for this sample are more than 75,000 clones; around 93% of them occurred a single time. The ten largest clones take up roughly 7.5% of the sample.

General study outcomes and caveats: After two AZD1222 doses, both the breadth and the depth of spike-specific TCRs were significantly higher than at day 0 and than in MenACWY recipients. The vaccine-associated CD4 TCRs covered the entire spike protein, and the dominant responses fell in regions 160-218 and 743-854. No day 14 peak-response samples were available, so repertoires were characterized only after the peak T cell response. Most participants were white British and females outnumbered males, and the authors suggested that clonal diversity may have been underestimated. The 56-69-year group was small, and its depth increase did not reach significance, likely because of low power. Nearly half of unique spike-specific TCRs reportedly recognized epitopes outside regions mutated in the B.1.351 and B.1.1.7 variants. Only a handful of AZD1222 recipients were SARS-CoV-2 seropositive at baseline, limiting conclusions about previously exposed vaccinees.

To note about this clone: Its antigen remains unidentified. No base-level quality is on record; no much larger clone is a single base apart.

V loses 0 bases of germline sequence and J loses 4 bases, and the interval between the two ends is 7 bases. Inclusive of the bounding cysteine and phenylalanine, the CDR3 is 13 residues long. The DNA shown is the 39-base CDR3, in frame from base 1. CDR1 MNHNY and CDR2 SVGAGI were looked up in the germline V gene (reference sequence). The time point tag for this specimen amounts to: baseline before first vaccination. Samples from vaccinated people were obtained from the UK trials COV001 and COV002, which included a single-blind randomized controlled phase 2/3 trial of AZD1222 (ChAdOx1 nCoV-19) in healthy adults. For TCRbeta chain sequencing, PBMC samples were collected from trial participants at day 0 and at day 28 after the second dose.

The chain links TRBV6-6 with TRBJ2-7; the D gene assignment is ambiguous. Sequencing was performed on peripheral blood, taken on day 0 of AZD1222 vaccination. The source is an adult in good health. The CDR3 here reads CASSYSMEYEQYF. Read as DNA, the sequence is TGTGCCAGCAGTTACTCGATGGAATACGAGCAGTACTTC.